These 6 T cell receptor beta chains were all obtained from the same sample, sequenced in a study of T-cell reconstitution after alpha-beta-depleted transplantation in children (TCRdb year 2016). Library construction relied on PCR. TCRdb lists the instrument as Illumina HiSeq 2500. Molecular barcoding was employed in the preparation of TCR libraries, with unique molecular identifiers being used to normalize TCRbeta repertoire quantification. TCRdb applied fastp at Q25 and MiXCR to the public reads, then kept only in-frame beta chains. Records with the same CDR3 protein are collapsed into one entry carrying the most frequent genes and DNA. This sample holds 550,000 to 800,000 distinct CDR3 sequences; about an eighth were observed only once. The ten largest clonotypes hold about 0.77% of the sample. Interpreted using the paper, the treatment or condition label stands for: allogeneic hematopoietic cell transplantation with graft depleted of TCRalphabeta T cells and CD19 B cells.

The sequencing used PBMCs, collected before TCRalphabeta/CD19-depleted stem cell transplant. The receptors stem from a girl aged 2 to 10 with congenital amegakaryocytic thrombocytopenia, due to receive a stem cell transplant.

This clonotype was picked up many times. CDR3 DNA: TGCAGTGCTAGAGGGGGACTAGCGCTTAGAGATACGCAGTATTTT. It yields the protein CSARGGLALRDTQYF. This chain joins TRBV20-1 and TRBJ2-3, with TRBD2 matching 10 bases. CDR3 length: 15 amino acids. CDR1 DFQATT and CDR2 SNEGSKA come from the germline V gene (reference sequence). After removal of 1 base from V and 5 bases from J, the junction contained 6 bases not matched to a gene.

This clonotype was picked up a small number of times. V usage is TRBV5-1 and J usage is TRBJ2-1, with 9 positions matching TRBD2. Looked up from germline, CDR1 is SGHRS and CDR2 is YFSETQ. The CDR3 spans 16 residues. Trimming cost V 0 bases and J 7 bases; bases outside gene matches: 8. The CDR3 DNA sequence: TGCGCCAGCAGCTTGGTTCCGGGACTAGCCGTGAATGAGCAGTTCTTC. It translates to CASSLVPGLAVNEQFF.

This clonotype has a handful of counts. CDR3 sequence: CASSLSEGGSSYEQYF. In DNA form, the CDR3 reads TGTGCCAGCAGCTTATCGGAGGGTGGCTCTTCTTACGAGCAGTACTTC. The gene calls are TRBV7-9 and TRBJ2-7; possible D gene TRBD2, 6 bases. Germline V gene sequence: CDR1 SEHNR, CDR2 FQNEAQ (reference sequence). The CDR3 has 16 residues. V lost 2 bases and J lost 4, with 18 bases in between.

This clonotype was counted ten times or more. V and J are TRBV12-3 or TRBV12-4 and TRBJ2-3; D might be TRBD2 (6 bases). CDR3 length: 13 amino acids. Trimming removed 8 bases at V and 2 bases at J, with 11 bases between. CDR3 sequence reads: CASGGFNTDTQYF. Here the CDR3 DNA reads TGTGCCAGCGGGGGGTTTAACACAGATACGCAGTATTTT.

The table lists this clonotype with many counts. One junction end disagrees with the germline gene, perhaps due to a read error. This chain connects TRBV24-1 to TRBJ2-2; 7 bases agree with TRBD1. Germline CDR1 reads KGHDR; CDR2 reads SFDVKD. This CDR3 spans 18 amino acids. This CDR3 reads CATSGLTGHSANTGELFF. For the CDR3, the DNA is TGTGCCACCAGTGGTTTGACAGGGCACTCCGCGAACACCGGGGAGCTGTTTTTT.

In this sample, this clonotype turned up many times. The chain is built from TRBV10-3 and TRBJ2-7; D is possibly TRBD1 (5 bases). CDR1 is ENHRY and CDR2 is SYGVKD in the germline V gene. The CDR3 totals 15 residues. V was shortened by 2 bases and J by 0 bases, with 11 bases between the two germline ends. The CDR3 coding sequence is TGTGCCATCAGTGAGGGGGCGTCCGGCTCCTACGAGCAGTACTTC. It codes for CAISEGASGSYEQYF.